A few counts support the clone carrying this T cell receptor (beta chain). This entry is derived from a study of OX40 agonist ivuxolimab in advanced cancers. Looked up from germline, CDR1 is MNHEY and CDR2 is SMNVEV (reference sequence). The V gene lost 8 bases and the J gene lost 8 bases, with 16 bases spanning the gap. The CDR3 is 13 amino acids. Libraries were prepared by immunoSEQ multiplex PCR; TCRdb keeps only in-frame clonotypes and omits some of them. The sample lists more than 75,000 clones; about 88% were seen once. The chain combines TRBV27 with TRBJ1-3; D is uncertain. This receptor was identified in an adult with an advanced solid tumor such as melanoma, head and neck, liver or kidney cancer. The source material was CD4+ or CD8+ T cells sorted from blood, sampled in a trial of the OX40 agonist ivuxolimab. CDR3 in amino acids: CASGFPHGHTIYF. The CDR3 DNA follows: TGTGCCAGCGGGTTTCCCCACGGGCACACCATATATTTT.